The rows below give T cell receptor beta chains drawn from one sample of a study of blood T cell repertoires in COVID-19. Here immunoSEQ multiplex PCR was the method, and the copy in TCRdb shows in-frame clones only, minus some. The table has roughly 250,000 clones, around nine tenths seen once. The sample comprised PBMCs or T cells enriched from blood (not recorded which). Receptors originate from a woman in her fifties or sixties who had recovered from COVID-19. Each CDR3 is given with its conserved first and last residue. D genes are given only for firm matches. Size is omitted from some rows. Given values are once, few, many or a class for expanded clones.

CSVEKREGLEQYF,TGCAGCGTTGAGAAGCGGGAGGGCCTCGAGCAGTACTTC,TRBJ2-7,TRBV29-1,.,TRBD2
CASSLKVGLAGIETQYF,TGCGCCAGCAGCTTGAAGGTCGGACTAGCGGGTATCGAGACCCAGTACTTC,TRBJ2-5,TRBV5-1,.,TRBD2
CASSFGLAGNEQFF,TGTGCCAGCAGCTTTGGGCTAGCGGGTAATGAGCAGTTCTTC,TRBJ2-1,TRBV11-2,.,TRBD2
CASREGLAGGRLYTGELFF,TGTGCCAGCAGAGAAGGACTAGCGGGAGGTAGACTGTACACCGGGGAGCTGTTTTTT,TRBJ2-2,TRBV6-7,.,TRBD2
CASAGWGNQPQHF,TGTGCCAGTGCAGGGTGGGGCAATCAGCCCCAGCATTTT,TRBJ1-5,TRBV6-5,.,.
CASSLGGTRLNTGELFF,TGCGCCAGCAGCTTGGGGGGGACAAGGCTGAACACCGGGGAGCTGTTTTTT,TRBJ2-2,TRBV5-1,.,.
CASTPGQLHYEQYF,TGTGCCAGCACCCCGGGACAGCTGCATTACGAGCAGTACTTC,TRBJ2-7,TRBV2,.,TRBD1
CASSLDPGTDTQYF,TGCGCCAGCAGCTTGGACCCAGGGACAGATACGCAGTATTTT,TRBJ2-3,TRBV5-1,.,.
CASSPGGRVNTEAFF,TGTGCCAGCAGCCCAGGGGGCCGGGTGAACACTGAAGCTTTCTTT,TRBJ1-1,TRBV16,.,TRBD1
CASTPPGLAGGPGDTQYF,TGTGCCAGCACCCCTCCGGGACTAGCGGGAGGGCCTGGGGATACGCAGTATTTT,TRBJ2-3,TRBV28,.,TRBD2
CASSQDRESDLYGYTF,TGCGCCAGCAGCCAAGATCGAGAATCCGATCTTTATGGCTACACCTTC,TRBJ1-2,TRBV4-3,.,.
CASSWGPGQGNQPQHF,TGCGCCAGCAGCTGGGGACCGGGACAGGGGAATCAGCCCCAGCATTTT,TRBJ1-5,TRBV5-1,.,TRBD1
CASSRTGDRYYNEQFF,TGTGCCAGTAGTAGGACAGGGGACAGATACTACAATGAGCAGTTCTTC,TRBJ2-1,TRBV19,.,TRBD1
CASSPRTGISSYEQYF,TGTGCCAGCAGTCCCCGGACAGGGATAAGCTCCTACGAGCAGTACTTC,TRBJ2-7,TRBV28,.,TRBD1
CASSLWREVTDTQYF,TGTGCCAGCAGTTTATGGCGGGAGGTAACAGATACGCAGTATTTT,TRBJ2-3,TRBV28,.,TRBD2
CASSLQKSNIQYF,TGTGCCAGCAGTTTACAGAAATCAAACATTCAGTACTTC,TRBJ2-4,TRBV28,.,.
CASLQGRGSGNTIYF,TGTGCCAGCCTTCAAGGCAGGGGGTCTGGAAACACCATATATTTT,TRBJ1-3,TRBV6-5,.,TRBD1
CASSQTKSSGREQFF,TGCGCCAGCAGCCAGACGAAATCCTCAGGGCGGGAGCAGTTCTTC,TRBJ2-1,TRBV4-1,.,.
CSVGQNQPQHF,TGCAGCGTTGGGCAGAATCAGCCCCAGCATTTT,TRBJ1-5,TRBV29-1,.,.
CASRLGTILAGELFF,TGTGCCAGCAGACTCGGGACTATCCTGGCCGGGGAGCTGTTTTTT,TRBJ2-2,TRBV6-5,.,TRBD2
CASSNGFGGNIQYF,TGCGCCAGCAGCAACGGGTTCGGGGGGAACATTCAGTACTTC,TRBJ2-4,TRBV5-1,.,TRBD2
CASSLRVAKNIQYF,TGTGCCAGCAGCTTGCGGGTAGCCAAAAACATTCAGTACTTC,TRBJ2-4,TRBV3-1/TRBV3-2,once,.
CSARAIEAFF,TGCAGTGCCAGGGCCATTGAAGCTTTCTTT,TRBJ1-1,TRBV20-1,.,.
CASSSTERERTGELFF,TGCGCCAGCAGCAGTACAGAGCGGGAGCGAACCGGGGAGCTGTTTTTT,TRBJ2-2,TRBV4-3,.,TRBD2
CASSSGTGELNEQFF,TGTGCCAGCAGCTCCGGGACAGGGGAATTAAATGAGCAGTTCTTC,TRBJ2-1,TRBV6-2/TRBV6-3,.,TRBD1
CASSQPTENTEAFF,TGCGCCAGCAGCCAGCCAACAGAGAACACTGAAGCTTTCTTT,TRBJ1-1,TRBV4-1,.,.
CASRPIHRDRGRVGEKLFF,TGTGCCAGCAGGCCTATTCACCGGGACAGGGGGCGCGTGGGTGAAAAACTGTTTTTT,TRBJ1-4,TRBV7-8,few,TRBD1
CASSIEDRVYEQYF,TGTGCCAGTAGTATAGAGGACAGGGTCTACGAGCAGTACTTC,TRBJ2-7,TRBV19,.,TRBD1
CASSLIPDNTEAFF,TGTGCCAGCAGCTTAATTCCAGATAACACTGAAGCTTTCTTT,TRBJ1-1,TRBV7-3,.,.